The source of this T cell receptor beta chain is a study of CXCR3-negative and CXCR3-positive naive CD8 T cells. CDR1 SEHNR and CDR2 FQNEAQ come from the germline V gene (reference sequence). This CDR3 contains 13 residues. Study-level results: In CXCR3-positive naive cells, the TRB CDR3s were more hydrophobic than in CXCR3-negative naive cells.

Preparation of TRB cDNA libraries relied on 5' RACE carrying UMI labels. TCRdb reanalyzed the 5' RACE reads, giving one entry per CDR3 protein sequence and no DNA. This table holds about 130,000 distinct CDR3 sequences. Comment on this clonotype: The target antigen is unknown.

The material sequenced was naive CXCR3+ CD8+ T cells from blood. Subset meaning: CD45RO-CCR7+CD27+CD95- naive CD8+ T cells expressing CXCR3 (TNR3+). The origin of this receptor is a human donor in good health. Some clones in this sample may be carry-over from other donors' samples. The V and J genes are TRBV7-9 and TRBJ1-1. The CDR3 sequence: CASFLLMNTEAFF.